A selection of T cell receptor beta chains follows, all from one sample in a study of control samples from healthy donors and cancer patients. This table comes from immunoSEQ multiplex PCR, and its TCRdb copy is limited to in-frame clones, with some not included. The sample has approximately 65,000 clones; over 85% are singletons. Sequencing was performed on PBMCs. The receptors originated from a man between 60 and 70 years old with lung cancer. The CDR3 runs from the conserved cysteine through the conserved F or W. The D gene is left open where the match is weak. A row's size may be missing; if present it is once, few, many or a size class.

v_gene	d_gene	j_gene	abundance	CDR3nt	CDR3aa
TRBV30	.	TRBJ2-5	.	TGTGCCTACGAAATCCAAGAGACCCAGTACTTC	CAYEIQETQYF
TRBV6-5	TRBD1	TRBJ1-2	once	TGTGCCAGCAGTTACACGACAGGGACCAACTATGGCTACACCTTC	CASSYTTGTNYGYTF
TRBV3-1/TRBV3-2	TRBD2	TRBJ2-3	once	TGTGCCAGCAGCCTTTTAAGCGGGGGGCCCGATACGCAGTATTTT	CASSLLSGGPDTQYF
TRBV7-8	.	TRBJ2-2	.	TGTGCCAGCAGCTTAGCTGGCATTTCACCCGGGGAGCTGTTTTTT	CASSLAGISPGELFF
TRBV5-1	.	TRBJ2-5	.	TGCGCCAGCAGCTTGGGACAGATCCAAGAGACCCAGTACTTC	CASSLGQIQETQYF
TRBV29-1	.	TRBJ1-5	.	TGCAGCGTTGCAGGGAACAATCAGCCCCAGCATTTT	CSVAGNNQPQHF
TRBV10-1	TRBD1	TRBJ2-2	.	TGCGCCAGCAGCGGACAGGCGAACACCGGGGAGCTGTTTTTT	CASSGQANTGELFF
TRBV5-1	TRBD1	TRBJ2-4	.	TGCGCCAGCAGCGCAGACAGGGTTAAAAACATTCAGTACTTC	CASSADRVKNIQYF
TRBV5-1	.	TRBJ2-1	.	TGCGCCAGCAGCATACAGGGAGGGGACTACAATGAGCAGTTCTTC	CASSIQGGDYNEQFF
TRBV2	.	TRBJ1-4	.	TGTGCCAGCAGTGACAGCCAAAAAGCAACTAATGAAAAACTGTTTTTT	CASSDSQKATNEKLFF
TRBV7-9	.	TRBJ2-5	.	TGTGCCAGCAGCGCACGTCAGGGGCGGCAAGAGACCCAGTACTTC	CASSARQGRQETQYF
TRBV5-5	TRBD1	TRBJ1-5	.	TGTGCCAGCAGCTTGTTTGCAGGGGGCGGCCAGCCCCAGCATTTT	CASSLFAGGGQPQHF
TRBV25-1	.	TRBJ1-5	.	TGTGCCAGCAGTGCAGATCACAATCAGCCCCAGCATTTT	CASSADHNQPQHF
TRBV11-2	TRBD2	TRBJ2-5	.	TGTGCCAGCACTCCAGCGGGGGCGAGGGAGACCCAGTACTTC	CASTPAGARETQYF
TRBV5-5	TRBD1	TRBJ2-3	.	TGTGCCAGCAGCTTCCGGGACAGGTTCACAGATACGCAGTATTTT	CASSFRDRFTDTQYF
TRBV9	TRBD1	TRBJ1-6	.	TGTGCCAGCAGCGTACTAGACAGGGTGGATTCACCCCTCCACTTT	CASSVLDRVDSPLHF
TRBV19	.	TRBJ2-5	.	TGTGCCAGTAGTATCTCCGGGTTACCGGGAGAGACCCAGTACTTC	CASSISGLPGETQYF
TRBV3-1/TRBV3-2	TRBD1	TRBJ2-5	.	TGTGCCAGCAGCCAAGTCTCAGGGGGAGAGACCCAGTACTTC	CASSQVSGGETQYF
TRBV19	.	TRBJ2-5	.	TGTGCCAGTAAAGTGACAGGAGACCAAGAGACCCAGTACTTC	CASKVTGDQETQYF
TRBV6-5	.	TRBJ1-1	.	TGTGCCAGCATCATTAAGTTAACCGGTGAAGCTTTCTTT	CASIIKLTGEAFF
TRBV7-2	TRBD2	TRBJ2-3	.	TGTGCCAGCAGCCTATACGGGACTAGCGGGAACACAGATACGCAGTATTTT	CASSLYGTSGNTDTQYF
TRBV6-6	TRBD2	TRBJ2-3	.	TGTGCCACCCGGCCGGGGGGTAGGACAGATACGCAGTATTTT	CATRPGGRTDTQYF
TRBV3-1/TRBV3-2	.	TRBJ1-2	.	TGTGCCAGCAGCCAAGATACTTCGAAAAGGGGCTACACCTTC	CASSQDTSKRGYTF
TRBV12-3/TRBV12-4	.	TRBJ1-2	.	TGTGCCAGCAGTCAACAATCCGGGGGAGGCTACACCTTC	CASSQQSGGGYTF
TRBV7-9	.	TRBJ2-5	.	TGTGCCAGCAGCTTAGAACTTAGCATGGAAGAGACCCAGTACTTC	CASSLELSMEETQYF
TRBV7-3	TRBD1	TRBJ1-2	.	TGTGCCAGCAGCCCTCTTCCGGGACAGGGGCTATTGGGGGACTATGGCTACACCTTC	CASSPLPGQGLLGDYGYTF
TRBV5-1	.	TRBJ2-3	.	TGCGCCAGCAGCTTCCCGTGGCAGAGCACAGATACGCAGTATTTT	CASSFPWQSTDTQYF
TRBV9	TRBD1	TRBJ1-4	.	TGTGCCAGCAGCGTAGGACAGGGGACTAATGAAAAACTGTTTTTT	CASSVGQGTNEKLFF
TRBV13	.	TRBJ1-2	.	TGTGCCAGCAGCTTACGGGGCGTTGGGGGCTACACCTTC	CASSLRGVGGYTF
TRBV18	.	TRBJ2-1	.	TGTGCCAGCTCACCACTCTCCCGAGAGGATGAGCAGTTCTTC	CASSPLSREDEQFF
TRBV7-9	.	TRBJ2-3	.	TGTGCCAGCACCAAGGGTGGGGGAGATACGCAGTATTTT	CASTKGGGDTQYF
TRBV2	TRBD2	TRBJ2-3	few	TGTGCCAGCACCCTGTGGACTAGTACAGATACGCAGTATTTT	CASTLWTSTDTQYF
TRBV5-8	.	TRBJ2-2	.	TGTGCCAGCAGCTTGTCACCGTGGAGTCAAGGGGACACCGGGGAGCTGTTTTTT	CASSLSPWSQGDTGELFF
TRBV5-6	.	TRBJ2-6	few	TGTGCCAGCAGCTTGGACAGACTTTTCTCTGGGGCCAACGTCCTGACTTTC	CASSLDRLFSGANVLTF
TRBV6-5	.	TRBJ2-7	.	TGTGCCAGCAGTTTCCCGGGTAACTACGAGCAGTACTTC	CASSFPGNYEQYF
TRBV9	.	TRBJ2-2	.	TGTGCCAGCAGCGTTACTGAGAACACCGGGGAGCTGTTTTTT	CASSVTENTGELFF
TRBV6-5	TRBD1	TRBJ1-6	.	TGTGCCAGCAGGGGCGGACAGGGTCGTAATTCACCCCTCCACTTT	CASRGGQGRNSPLHF
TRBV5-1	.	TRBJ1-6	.	TGCGCCAGCAGCTTGGATCCACAACCCAATTCACCCCTCCACTTT	CASSLDPQPNSPLHF
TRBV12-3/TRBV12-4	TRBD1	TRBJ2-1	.	TGTGCCAGCAGCAGACAGGGGCACAATGAGCAGTTCTTC	CASSRQGHNEQFF
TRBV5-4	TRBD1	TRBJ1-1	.	TGTGCCAGCAGCCGGGGACAGCGGAACACTGAAGCTTTCTTT	CASSRGQRNTEAFF
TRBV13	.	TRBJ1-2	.	TGTGCCAGCAGCTTAGGCCTAACGTTCGGGGACACCGTGAGGGGTAACTATGGCTACACCTTC	CASSLGLTFGDTVRGNYGYTF
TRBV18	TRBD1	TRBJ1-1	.	TGTGCCAGCTCACCAGGGACAGGGCTTCTGAACACTGAAGCTTTCTTT	CASSPGTGLLNTEAFF
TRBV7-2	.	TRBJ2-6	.	TGTGCCAGCAGCTTAAAGTTAGGGCGGACTCACTCTGGGGCCAACGTCCTGACTTTC	CASSLKLGRTHSGANVLTF
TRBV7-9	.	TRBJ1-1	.	TGTGCCAGCGTAAGGGAAACTGAAGCTTTCTTT	CASVRETEAFF
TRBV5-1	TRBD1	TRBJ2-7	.	TGCGCCAGCAGCTTGGGGACAGGGTCGACGCAGTACTTC	CASSLGTGSTQYF
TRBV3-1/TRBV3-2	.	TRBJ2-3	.	TGTGCCAGCACCCCCGGGGGTACAGATACGCAGTATTTT	CASTPGGTDTQYF
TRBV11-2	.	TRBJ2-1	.	TGTGCCAGCGGGCGGGGGCACTACAATGAGCAGTTCTTC	CASGRGHYNEQFF
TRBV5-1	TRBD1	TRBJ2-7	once	TGCGCCAGCAGCTTGGGGACAGGGTCGGGCGAGCAGTACTTC	CASSLGTGSGEQYF
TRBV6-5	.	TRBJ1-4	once	TGTGCCAGCAGTACGGCAGGGGAGGTGGAAAAACTGTTTTTT	CASSTAGEVEKLFF
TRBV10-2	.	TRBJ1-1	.	TGCGCCAGCAGTGATGGGACTCGAGCTTTCTTT	CASSDGTRAFF
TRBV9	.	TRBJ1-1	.	TGTGCCAGCAGCCCCCCCCTTGGGTCGGCTTTCTTT	CASSPPLGSAFF
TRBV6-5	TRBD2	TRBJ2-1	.	TGTGCCAGCAGTTACGGGGGGGGACTCTCAAGCAATGAGCAGTTCTTC	CASSYGGGLSSNEQFF
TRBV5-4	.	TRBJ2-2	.	TGTGCCAGCAGCTTGGGCCCCCGCGGGGGCGACACCGGGGAGCTGTTTTTT	CASSLGPRGGDTGELFF